This T cell receptor beta chain was profiled in a study of blood T cell repertoires in COVID-19. Study as a whole: PBMCs, B-cell-depleted T cells, or T cells were the source of the cDNA or gDNA that made up the material.

Libraries were prepared by immunoSEQ multiplex PCR; TCRdb keeps only in-frame clonotypes and omits some of them. This table holds about 410,000 clones, nearly 90% found once. The CDR3 has 15 amino acids. Germline V lookup: CDR1 SGHVS, CDR2 FNYEAQ. V lost 6 bases and J lost 1, with 16 bases in between. Assignments of participants to cohorts depended upon their own reported clinical history. Symptom resolution, clearance, or two negative PCRs marked the recovered donors of Cohort 3. The source is a young woman who had recovered from COVID-19. The sample consisted of PBMCs or T cells enriched from blood (not recorded which). The V and J genes are TRBV7-6 and TRBJ2-7, with D possibly matching TRBD1 (5 bases). CDR3 DNA: TGTGCCAGCAGTTACAGGAAAGCCGCTTCCTACGAGCAGTACTTC. Its protein product is CASSYRKAASYEQYF. Full variable domain (remainder filled in from reference TRBV7-6 and TRBJ2-7): GAGVSQSPRYKVTKRGQDVALRCDPISGHVSLYWYRQALGQGPEFLTYFNYEAQQDKSGLPNDRFSAERPEGSISTLTIQRTEQRDSAMYRCASSYRKAASYEQYFGPGTRLTVT.